The 13 T cell receptor beta chains reported below all come from one sample, sequenced in a study of cytomegalovirus exposure and HLA in healthy donors. The PCR contained 60 Vbeta and 13 Jbeta primers. TCRdb keeps only in-frame clones here, not all; method: immunoSEQ multiplex PCR. The sample lists 150,000 to 200,000 clones, about 72% occurring once. Specimen: PBMCs. The receptor source for this set is a man between 60 and 70 years old in good health and CMV-seronegative.

The rearrangement links TRBV5-8 to TRBJ2-7, with 8 positions matching TRBD2. Germline assignment: CDR1 SGHTS and CDR2 YDEGEE. This CDR3 has 15 amino acids. Trimming took 1 base from V and 4 from J; bases not matched to a gene: 7. The CDR3 DNA reads TGTGCCAGCAGCTTGTTGCGGGGGGCGGGTTACGAGCAGTACTTC. Its translation: CASSLLRGAGYEQYF.

CDR3 sequence: CASSILSGGGTGELFF. The CDR3, as DNA: TGTGCCAGCAGCATACTTAGCGGGGGGGGCACCGGGGAGCTGTTTTTT. The chain combines TRBV11-2 with TRBJ2-2, with 11 bases matching TRBD2. Germline V gives CDR1 SGHAT, CDR2 FQNNGV. The J segment lost 4 bases and the V segment lost 5 bases, leaving 6 bases of the junction unmatched. This CDR3 is built from 16 residues.

In its sample, this clone was seen a few times. V usage is TRBV10-3 and J usage is TRBJ1-2; a weak D match, TRBD1 (6 bases). Trimming left V 0 bases short and J 8 bases short, with 16 bases between. The germline V gene encodes CDR1 ENHRY and CDR2 SYGVKD. The CDR3 is made up of 15 amino acids. The CDR3 DNA reads TGTGCCATCAGTGAGTCCCGGGACAAGGTCTACGGCTACACCTTC. This translates into CAISESRDKVYGYTF.

This clone has only one observation. The chain recombines TRBV4-3 with TRBJ2-1; tentative D call: TRBD2 (6 bases). The CDR3 has 13 residues. The germline V and J ends were trimmed by 5 bases and 10 bases, with 15 bases remaining between them. From germline, CDR1 is LGHNA and CDR2 YSLEER. The CDR3 sequence is CASSSNLAWEQFF. CDR3 nucleotide sequence: TGCGCCAGCAGCTCCAACCTAGCGTGGGAGCAGTTCTTC.

The chain employs TRBV7-6 and TRBJ2-5; 8 bases are shared with TRBD1. The CDR3 is made up of 15 amino acids. V dropped 2 bases and J dropped 5; count of bases not matched to a gene: 7. In germline, CDR1 is SGHVS, CDR2 FNYEAQ. DNA for the CDR3: TGTGCCAGCAGCTTAACCTCAGGGGGCTGGGAGACCCAGTACTTC. Residues: CASSLTSGGWETQYF. The whole variable domain, remainder taken from reference TRBV7-6 and TRBJ2-5, is GAGVSQSPRYKVTKRGQDVALRCDPISGHVSLYWYRQALGQGPEFLTYFNYEAQQDKSGLPNDRFSAERPEGSISTLTIQRTEQRDSAMYRCASSLTSGGWETQYFGPGTRLLVL.

The rearrangement links TRBV21-1 to TRBJ2-1; the DNA was not compared with TRBD2, the D call given in the table. TRBV21-1 is termed a pseudogene. The CDR3 sequence is 15 residues long. As DNA, the CDR3 is TGTGCCAGCAGCGCTGACTCGAGCTCCTACAATGAGCAGTTCTTC. This encodes CASSADSSSYNEQFF.

This clone was found a few times. The genes are TRBV7-6 and TRBJ2-1; 8 bases match TRBD1. Germline CDR1 reads SGHVS; CDR2 reads FNYEAQ. The CDR3 loop spans 13 amino acids. The junction had 4 bases not matched to a gene; V was cut back by 7 bases and J by 5 bases. The CDR3 region is CASTSGGHNEQFF. The CDR3 DNA sequence: TGTGCCAGCACCTCAGGGGGCCACAATGAGCAGTTCTTC.

This clone occurred a few times. The V call is TRBV7-2, the J call TRBJ2-1; weak D call: TRBD2 (6 bases). This CDR3 comprises 16 residues. Germline CDR1 and CDR2: SGHTA and FQGNSA. The ends were cut back, 4 bases at V and 9 bases at J, with 22 bases in the middle. The chain's CDR3 is CASSSGRIGRGSEQFF. The CDR3 DNA reads TGTGCCAGCAGCTCCGGGCGGATTGGACGGGGGAGTGAGCAGTTCTTC.

The chain joins TRBV4-3 to TRBJ1-1; D is ambiguous. The V end was cut by 3 bases, the J end by 0 bases, with 8 bases between. Germline V gene sequence: CDR1 LGHNA, CDR2 YSLEER. The CDR3 is 14 amino acids. CDR3 sequence reads: CASSQNRVNTEAFF. CDR3 DNA sequence: TGCGCCAGCAGCCAGAATCGGGTGAACACTGAAGCTTTCTTT.

This clone was detected only once. This chain connects TRBV28 to TRBJ2-7; the match to TRBD2 covers 13 bases. With 4 bases clipped from V and 2 bases from J, the junction kept 14 bases outside the gene matches. Germline values: CDR1 MDHEN, CDR2 SYDVKM. The CDR3 is 19 amino acids. CDR3 bases: TGTGCCAGCAGTTCTATGCGGACTAGCGGGGGCCGCGCCGCCTACGAGCAGTACTTC. The encoded protein is CASSSMRTSGGRAAYEQYF.

Only one count was recorded for this clone. The chain combines TRBV28 with TRBJ2-7; 7 nucleotides line up with TRBD1. From germline, CDR1 is MDHEN and CDR2 SYDVKM. The CDR3 is 14 amino acids. V dropped 6 bases and J dropped 3; count of bases not matched to a gene: 8. CDR3 protein: CASSQTGPGYEQYF. CDR3 coding DNA: TGTGCCAGCAGCCAGACAGGGCCAGGCTACGAGCAGTACTTC.

The rearrangement uses TRBV30 and TRBJ2-5; 7 nucleotides agree with TRBD2. J gave up 1 base and V 2 bases, and 1 base lay outside the gene matches. CDR3 length: 13 residues. CDR1 GTSNPN and CDR2 SVGIG come from the germline V gene (reference sequence). The DNA for the CDR3 is TGTGCCTGGAGTCGACTAGCCCAAGAGACCCAGTACTTC. It translates to CAWSRLAQETQYF.

The V and J genes are TRBV25-1 and TRBJ2-5; 7 nucleotides align to TRBD2. The CDR3 length is 15 residues. With V trimmed by 1 base and J by 5 bases, 7 bases remained unmatched. Germline CDR1 is MGHDK and CDR2 is SYGVNS. The CDR3 protein is CASSESGGGWETQYF. The CDR3 nucleotides are TGTGCCAGCAGTGAATCTGGGGGAGGGTGGGAGACCCAGTACTTC.